Included here is one T cell receptor (beta chain) sequence, with context. This clone was found once. This clone's antigen is unknown. Per-base qualities were not stored, and no clone one base away is much larger. This sample was included in a study of shared clonotypes between healthy human individuals (TCRdb year 2020). In the study overall: The cohort included three men and two women between 18 and 49 years of age. For each donor, three plates each were used for CD4 naive and CD4 memory, two plates were used for CD8 naive, and one plate was used for CD8 memory. The study deeply sequenced blood TCR repertoires of 5 or 6 healthy adults to estimate repertoire size and the extent of clonotype sharing between individuals. To increase sequencing depth and limit assay-specific biases, TCR repertoire library preparation and sequencing were carried out by different laboratories using diverse techniques. Per donor, leukapheresis produced somewhere between about 0.85 and 8.9 billion PBMCs.

V is trimmed back by 5 bases and J by 4 bases, and the junction contains 6 bases that no gene match accounts for. From its cysteine to its phenylalanine, the CDR3 spans 15 amino acids. CDR3 DNA is the only sequence kept; it has 45 bases, read in frame from the first base. The germline V gene encodes CDR1 SGHNT and CDR2 YENEEA. Using the deep immunoSEQ assay, TCR CDR3 regions were amplified from genomic DNA by multiplex PCR. Extracted genomic DNA from each cell subset was spread evenly across all wells of several immunoSEQ 96-well plates, with each plate serving as a replicate. For sorted subsets, roughly 200 ng of genomic DNA, equivalent to 30,000 or so T cell genomes, went into each replicate PCR. The purified libraries were quantified using a Qubit 3.0 fluorometer, sized with a Bioanalyzer 2100, and then quantified again using the KAPA Library Quantification kit. Each immunoSEQ 96-well plate was sequenced on its own single-read 150-cycle Illumina NextSeq 550 flow cell. Per the authors' processing: Because the immunoSEQ output included only junctional sequences and no quality scores, the filtering could not be the same as the filtering used for full-length reads. To assign V/J genes and CDR3, sequences were annotated using PyIR, a Python wrapper for IgBLAST v1.9, with IMGT germline references. Reads with weak V/J assignments (E-value above 1e-6), missing CDR3, stop codons, out-of-frame junctions, or ambiguous translated residues were removed. V3J clonotypes were defined as sequences sharing the same inferred V gene, J gene, and CDR3 amino acid sequence. To compute the percentage overlap between repertoires, the number of shared unique clonotypes was divided by the size of the smaller repertoire. RTK rarefaction, the Chao1 estimator, and Recon v2.1 estimates of unobserved clonotypes were used to assess repertoire richness. OLGA was used to compute generation probabilities for all TCRbeta clonotypes that the gDNA method yielded from a few donors. TCRdb retrieved this table from immuneACCESS and kept in-frame rearrangements only. Not all clones are present; in checked studies, unresolved V genes account for under half, and no reason is known for the remainder. That table furnishes V, J and clone size, whereas the DNA furnished D and trimming. The table for this sample lists some 1 million clones; more than 65% of them were counted only once. The ten largest clones represent approximately 1.5% of the sample.

What the study reported, not specific to this receptor: Only blood was sampled, and tissue TCR repertoires likely differ from those in blood. Naive subsets generally had larger estimated clonotype richness than memory subsets did. Pairwise subsampling led to the expectation that sequencing depth would affect the degree of clonotype sharing among donors. The small number of donors limited the genetic and exposure-history diversity represented. Incomplete sequencing was indicated by rarefaction of sorted-subset datasets, despite the large sequencing depth. Across four donors, approximately 5% of naive CD4, approximately 3.5% of naive CD8, 2.3% of memory CD4, and approximately 0.4% of memory CD8 clonotypes were shared. Compared with non-shared clonotypes, the clonotypes found in all four sorted-subset donors had higher generation probabilities.

Donors were healthy HIV-negative adults with no recently reported acute infections or vaccinations. Only Caucasian adults living in Nashville, Tennessee, USA were represented among the donors. CD4+ T cells were enriched through magnetic negative selection, after which naive cells were positively selected on CD45RA and the remaining negative fraction served as the memory subset. Blood was collected by leukapheresis, and PBMCs were isolated by Ficoll-Histopaque density gradient centrifugation and then cryopreserved in liquid nitrogen vapor phase. Analytical flow cytometry was used to check the purity and quantity of each magnetically sorted T cell population. From each sorted fraction, genomic DNA was isolated and quantified by UV absorbance on a Nanodrop 2000c.

The source is a man younger than 35 in good health. Sequenced material: memory CD4+ T cells sorted from blood. The sample's cell subset or site, from its label and the paper: CD45RA-negative fraction. The sequence is built from TRBV11-3 and TRBJ2-5; a stretch of 11 junction bases matches TRBD1. Read as DNA, the sequence is TGTGCCAGCAGCCGAGGACAGGGGGCGGGAGAGACCCAGTACTTC. Its protein reads: CASSRGQGAGETQYF.